Listed below are T cell receptor beta chains from one sample, sequenced in a study of T-cell memory formation after mild COVID-19. TCRdb processed the 5' RACE reads anew with MiXCR; each CDR3 protein has one entry. This table has under 250,000 distinct CDR3 sequences, 27% appearing once. The sequenced sample consisted of PBMCs or a T cell subset sorted from them (not recorded which). These receptor sequences come from an adult woman who had mild COVID-19 (a few samples of this study predate the infection). Cell type and time point are not known. The conserved cysteine and the conserved F or W are not part of the CDR3 here.

j_gene,v_gene,CDR3aa
TRBJ2-5,TRBV10-3,ATMARERETQY
TRBJ1-3,TRBV6-2/TRBV6-3,ASSRDARGGNTIY
TRBJ2-3,TRBV5-1,ASSLGQGKDTQY
TRBJ2-1,TRBV7-2,ASSPGYNEQF
TRBJ1-3,TRBV7-2,ASSLGSSGNTIY
TRBJ2-7,TRBV10-3,AISESSYEQY
TRBJ2-7,TRBV10-3,AISEGLAGAIEQY
TRBJ2-5,TRBV9,ASSESRGHQETQY
TRBJ1-2,TRBV19,ASSTRTGYGYT
TRBJ2-2,TRBV14,ASSRPGGGTGELF
TRBJ2-1,TRBV7-9,ASSLVAGPREQF
TRBJ1-1,TRBV7-6,ASSLAEVNTEAF
TRBJ2-7,TRBV19,ASSIGLAVRYEQY
TRBJ1-2,TRBV7-8,ASSPGREYGYT
TRBJ1-5,TRBV7-2,ASSLPGEPQH
TRBJ2-7,TRBV5-1,ASSLNPDGYEQY
TRBJ2-1,TRBV11-3,ASSLRGGPSSYNEQF
TRBJ2-1,TRBV18,ASSPRPTVSDNEQF
TRBJ2-1,TRBV12-3/TRBV12-4,ASRYTPGGEQF
TRBJ2-5,TRBV11-2,ASSLPLGETQY
TRBJ2-7,TRBV10-3,AISESTGTYEQY
TRBJ2-2,TRBV6-5,ASSWTAGLSGELF
TRBJ2-1,TRBV5-6,ASSLALAGGYEQF
TRBJ2-4,TRBV20-1,SARTDRENIQY
TRBJ1-4,TRBV12-3/TRBV12-4,ASSLSPGWVF
TRBJ2-5,TRBV6-2/TRBV6-3,ASRQYSQGLQETQY
TRBJ2-7,TRBV24-1,ATSDPRAGGYRQY
TRBJ2-3,TRBV4-1,ASSQASGGLAGMGTDTQY